Listed below are T cell receptor beta chains from one sample, sequenced in a study of T cells in Graves' hyperthyroidism and ophthalmopathy. TCRdb analysed the multiplex PCR reads with MiXCR anew, one entry per CDR3 protein. This table has fewer than 850,000 distinct CDR3 sequences, around 15% appearing once. The sample comprised blood. The receptors originated from a man aged 50-60 years with Graves' hyperthyroidism. Each CDR3 is given with its conserved first and last residue. D genes are given only for firm matches. The size field is filled for only some rows; it gives once, few, many or a size class.

v_gene	j_gene	d_gene	abundance	CDR3aa	CDR3nt
TRBV27	TRBJ2-7	-	few	CASSRSYNEQYF	TGTGCCAGCTCTAGAAGCTACAATGAGCAGTACTTC
TRBV3-1	TRBJ2-7	-	many	CASSRGQFYEQYF	TGTGCCAGCAGCCGAGGACAGTTCTACGAGCAGTACTTC
TRBV20-1	TRBJ1-1	-	many	CSASGQLTEAFF	TGCAGTGCTAGCGGGCAGCTCACTGAAGCTTTCTTT
TRBV7-9	TRBJ2-7	TRBD1	many	CASSSQGDSRYEQYF	TGTGCCAGCAGCTCGCAGGGGGACAGCCGCTACGAGCAGTACTTC
TRBV11-2	TRBJ2-1	-	many	CASSLGLTSYNEQFF	TGTGCCAGCAGCTTAGGTCTAACCTCCTACAATGAGCAGTTCTTC
TRBV19	TRBJ1-5	-	few	CASSMRNQPQHF	TGTGCCAGTAGTATGAGGAATCAGCCCCAGCATTTT
TRBV10-1	TRBJ2-1	-	-	CASSDPPSGNEQFF	TGCGCCAGCAGTGACCCTCCATCGGGGAATGAGCAGTTCTTC
TRBV28	TRBJ1-2	-	-	CASSPGGFYGYTF	TGTGCCAGCAGTCCTGGGGGCTTCTATGGCTACACCTTC
TRBV5-1	TRBJ1-4	TRBD1	few	CASSRTGSNEKLFF	TGCGCCAGCAGCAGGACAGGCTCTAATGAAAAACTGTTTTTT
TRBV6-2/TRBV6-3	TRBJ2-3	-	few	CASSPDPYTDTQYF	TGTGCCAGCAGTCCGGACCCGTACACAGATACGCAGTATTTT
TRBV11-2	TRBJ2-7	-	many	CASSSGLGGAYEQYF	TGTGCCAGCAGCTCGGGCTTGGGTGGGGCCTACGAGCAGTACTTC
TRBV12-3/TRBV12-4	TRBJ2-6	-	few	CASTGLGTGANVLTF	TGTGCCAGCACGGGGTTGGGGACTGGGGCCAACGTCCTGACTTTC
TRBV19	TRBJ1-4	-	-	CASSSRGSTNEKLFF	TGTGCCAGTAGCAGCCGGGGTTCAACTAATGAAAAACTGTTTTTT
TRBV28	TRBJ1-1	-	many	CASSYNYRVLRGDTEAFF	TGTGCCAGCAGCTACAATTACAGGGTATTGAGGGGGGACACTGAAGCTTTCTTT
TRBV7-9	TRBJ1-5	TRBD1	-	CASSLGTVDSNQPQHF	TGTGCCAGCAGCCTAGGGACAGTCGATAGCAATCAGCCCCAGCATTTT
TRBV20-1	TRBJ1-5	-	many	CSASPASNQPQHF	TGCAGTGCTAGCCCTGCCTCCAATCAGCCCCAGCATTTT
TRBV30	TRBJ1-2	-	many	CAWSVIRGAGYTF	TGTGCCTGGAGTGTAATCAGGGGTGCTGGCTACACCTTC
TRBV20-1	TRBJ2-5	-	many	CSAISQYQETQYF	TGCAGTGCTATTAGTCAGTACCAAGAGACCCAGTACTTC
TRBV9	TRBJ1-1	-	few	CASSVQNTEAFF	TGTGCCAGCAGCGTACAAAACACTGAAGCTTTCTTT
TRBV7-7	TRBJ2-1	-	many	CASSPPTTQGEQFF	TGTGCTAGCAGCCCACCCACTACACAGGGTGAGCAGTTCTTC
TRBV27	TRBJ1-6	-	many	CASGDQPSPLHF	TGTGCCAGCGGAGACCAACCATCACCCCTCCACTTT
TRBV12-3/TRBV12-4	TRBJ1-1	TRBD1	many	CASSLRQGGTAFF	TGTGCCAGCAGTCTCCGACAGGGAGGGACGGCTTTCTTT
TRBV10-3	TRBJ2-7	TRBD1	few	CAISVGTATSEQYF	TGTGCCATCAGTGTAGGGACAGCTACCAGCGAGCAGTACTTC
TRBV2	TRBJ2-3	-	many	CAILGGSQEGADTQYF	TGTGCCATACTAGGCGGGAGTCAAGAGGGGGCAGATACGCAGTATTTT
TRBV3-1	TRBJ2-2	-	-	CASSQVTGTYTGELFF	TGTGCCAGCAGCCAAGTAACCGGGACTTACACCGGGGAGCTGTTTTTT
TRBV11-2	TRBJ1-1	-	many	CASSLEAGTEAFF	TGTGCCAGCAGCTTAGAAGCGGGCACTGAAGCTTTCTTT
TRBV4-2	TRBJ2-1	TRBD2	once	CASSQDAGEPYNEQFF	TGTGCCAGCAGCCAAGATGCGGGGGAGCCATACAATGAGCAGTTCTTC
TRBV4-1	TRBJ2-3	-	-	CASSQDRRGQGTDTQYF	TGCGCCAGCAGCCAAGATCGAAGGGGCCAAGGAACAGATACGCAGTATTTT
TRBV24-1	TRBJ1-3	TRBD1	-	CATSEGFPGGSGNTIYF	TGTGCCACCAGTGAGGGTTTTCCAGGGGGCTCTGGAAACACCATATATTTT
TRBV2	TRBJ2-5	-	many	CASGTGWETQYF	TGTGCCAGCGGAACAGGGTGGGAGACCCAGTACTTC
TRBV27	TRBJ2-1	-	many	CASSLYILGLERGEQFF	TGTGCCAGCAGTTTATATATACTGGGACTGGAGAGGGGTGAGCAGTTCTTC
TRBV11-2	TRBJ2-5	-	many	CASSHSGGETQYF	TGTGCCAGCAGCCACAGCGGTGGAGAGACCCAGTACTTC
TRBV7-9	TRBJ1-3	-	few	CASDGAFLLSGNTIYF	TGTGCCAGCGACGGGGCCTTCCTCCTCTCTGGAAACACCATATATTTT
TRBV7-8	TRBJ2-2	-	many	CASSLALRTRAGELFF	TGTGCCAGCAGCTTAGCGCTTAGGACCCGGGCCGGGGAGCTGTTTTTT
TRBV14	TRBJ2-2	TRBD2	few	CASSQRGLAGYNTGELFF	TGTGCCAGCAGCCAAAGGGGACTAGCGGGTTACAACACCGGGGAGCTGTTTTTT
TRBV19	TRBJ1-2	-	few	CASTPTADYGYTF	TGTGCCAGTACCCCTACAGCCGATTATGGCTACACCTTC
TRBV3-1	TRBJ2-5	TRBD2	few	CASRLWTSGGPRETQYF	TGTGCCAGCAGACTATGGACTAGCGGAGGCCCTCGGGAGACCCAGTACTTC
TRBV20-1	TRBJ2-2	-	-	CSATDSANTGELFF	TGCAGTGCTACGGACAGCGCGAACACCGGGGAGCTGTTTTTT
TRBV7-6	TRBJ2-5	TRBD2	few	CASSLVASGSVGETQYF	TGTGCCAGCAGCTTAGTGGCTAGCGGGAGTGTCGGGGAGACCCAGTACTTC
TRBV28	TRBJ2-7	-	many	CASSSDPKEAAVGEQYF	TGTGCCAGCAGTTCGGACCCAAAAGAGGCAGCGGTCGGCGAGCAGTACTTC
TRBV27	TRBJ2-7	-	many	CASSFFDGAYEQYF	TGTGCCAGCAGTTTCTTTGACGGAGCCTACGAGCAGTACTTC
TRBV9	TRBJ2-4	TRBD1	-	CASSVGQGWNIQYF	TGTGCCAGCAGCGTGGGACAGGGGTGGAACATTCAGTACTTC
TRBV30	TRBJ2-3	TRBD1	-	CAWSSVDRGSSDTQYF	TGTGCCTGGAGCTCGGTGGACAGGGGATCTTCAGATACGCAGTATTTT
TRBV5-6	TRBJ1-6	-	few	CASSSRQVPVSPLHF	TGTGCCAGCAGCTCCCGACAGGTTCCGGTTTCACCCCTCCACTTT
TRBV12-3/TRBV12-4	TRBJ2-5	-	many	CASSLESGQETQYF	TGTGCCAGCAGTTTAGAGTCAGGACAAGAGACCCAGTACTTC
TRBV19	TRBJ2-1	-	-	CASSIVRSAYNEQFF	TGTGCCAGTAGTATAGTTCGGAGCGCCTACAATGAGCAGTTCTTC
TRBV7-8	TRBJ2-7	TRBD2	few	CASSGNSGGSYEQYF	TGTGCCAGCAGTGGGAATAGCGGGGGCTCCTACGAGCAGTACTTC
TRBV2	TRBJ1-5	-	-	CASAVGGGNQPQHF	TGTGCCAGCGCGGTGGGCGGAGGCAATCAGCCCCAGCATTTT
TRBV24-1	TRBJ2-3	-	few	CATSGSAEGTDTQYF	TGTGCCACCAGTGGGAGTGCGGAAGGGACAGATACGCAGTATTTT
TRBV12-3/TRBV12-4	TRBJ2-5	-	many	CASRNLGAETQYF	TGTGCCAGCAGAAACCTAGGAGCGGAGACCCAGTACTTC
TRBV28	TRBJ2-1	-	many	CASHSHQVSRNESSYNEQFF	TGTGCCAGCCACTCCCATCAGGTGTCCCGAAACGAAAGCTCCTACAATGAGCAGTTCTTC
TRBV7-9	TRBJ2-5	-	many	CASSSLNKRPQIQETQYF	TGTGCCAGCAGCTCACTCAACAAGAGACCTCAAATCCAAGAGACCCAGTACTTC
TRBV6-2/TRBV6-3	TRBJ2-3	-	-	CATLLALETDTQYF	TGTGCCACCTTACTAGCATTGGAGACAGATACGCAGTATTTT